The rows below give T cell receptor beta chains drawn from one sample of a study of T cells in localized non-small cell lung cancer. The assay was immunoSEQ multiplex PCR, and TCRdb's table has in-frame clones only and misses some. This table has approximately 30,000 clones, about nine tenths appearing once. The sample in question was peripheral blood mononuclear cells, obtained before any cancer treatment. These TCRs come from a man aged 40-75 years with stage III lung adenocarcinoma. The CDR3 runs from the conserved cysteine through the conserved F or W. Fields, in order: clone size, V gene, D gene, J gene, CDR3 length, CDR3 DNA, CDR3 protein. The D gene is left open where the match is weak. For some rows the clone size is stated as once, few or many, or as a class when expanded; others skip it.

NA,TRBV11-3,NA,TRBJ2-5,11,TGTGCCAGCAGCTTACAGTCGACCCAGTACTTC,CASSLQSTQYF
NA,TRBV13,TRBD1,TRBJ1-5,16,TGTGCCAGCAGCTTGGGACAGGGCGGCCGCAATCAGCCCCAGCATTTT,CASSLGQGGRNQPQHF
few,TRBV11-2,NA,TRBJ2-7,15,TGTGCCAGCAGCTTAGGAGGACAGAAAACCTACGAGCAGTACTTC,CASSLGGQKTYEQYF
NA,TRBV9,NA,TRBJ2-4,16,TGTGCCAGCAGCGTAGGGAGGGGGATGACCCAAAACATTCAGTACTTC,CASSVGRGMTQNIQYF
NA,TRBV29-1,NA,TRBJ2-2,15,TGCAGCGTTGAATCGGGGGGCGGGGTAGCCGGGGAGCTGTTTTTT,CSVESGGGVAGELFF
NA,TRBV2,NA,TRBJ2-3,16,TGTGCCAGCAGTCAGCAGGGGCGACCTAGCACAGATACGCAGTATTTT,CASSQQGRPSTDTQYF
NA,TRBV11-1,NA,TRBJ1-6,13,TGTGCCAGTGCGGGGACTAATAATTCACCCCTCCACTTT,CASAGTNNSPLHF
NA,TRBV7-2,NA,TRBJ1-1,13,TGTGCCAGCAGCCTCAGGGGTCTACGGGAAGCTTTCTTT,CASSLRGLREAFF
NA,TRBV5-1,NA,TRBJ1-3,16,TGCGCCAGCAGCTTGGAAGGACCAAAGTTCGGAAACACCATATATTTT,CASSLEGPKFGNTIYF
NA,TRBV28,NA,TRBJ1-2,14,TGTGCCAGCAGTTGGACGTCCGAGGCTTATGGCTACACCTTC,CASSWTSEAYGYTF
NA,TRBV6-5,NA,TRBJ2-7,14,TGTGCCAGCAGTTACGTAGGGGGAACCTACGAGCAGTACTTC,CASSYVGGTYEQYF
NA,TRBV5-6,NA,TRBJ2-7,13,TGTGCCAGCAGCTTAGACGACCGGTACGAGCAGTACTTC,CASSLDDRYEQYF
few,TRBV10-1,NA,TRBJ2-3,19,TGCGCCAGCTCCGACCTAGTTTTTCCCCTAACTAATAGCACAGATACGCAGTATTTT,CASSDLVFPLTNSTDTQYF
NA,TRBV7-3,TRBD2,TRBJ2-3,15,TGTGCCAGCAGCTTAAGTAGCGGGGGGATTTATACGCAGTATTTT,CASSLSSGGIYTQYF
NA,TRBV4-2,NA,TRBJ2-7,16,TGTGCCAGCAGCCGAGAGCCGACTCAGACCTCCTACGAGCAGTACTTC,CASSREPTQTSYEQYF
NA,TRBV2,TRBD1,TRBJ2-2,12,TGTGCCAGACAGGGGAGCGGCGGGGAGCTGTTTTTT,CARQGSGGELFF
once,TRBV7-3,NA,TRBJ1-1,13,TGTGCCAGCAGCTTAGGGACCTACACTGAAGCTTTCTTT,CASSLGTYTEAFF
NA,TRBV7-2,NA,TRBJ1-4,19,TGTGCCAGCAGCTTAACGGGTTCGTGGACTGGACAGTATAATGAAAAACTGTTTTTT,CASSLTGSWTGQYNEKLFF
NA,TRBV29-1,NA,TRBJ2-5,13,TGCAGCGTTCCCGACGGAACTCAAGAGACCCAGTACTTC,CSVPDGTQETQYF
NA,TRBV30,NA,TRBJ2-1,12,TGTGCCTGGTCGACCCTAGCGTATGAGCAGTTCTTC,CAWSTLAYEQFF